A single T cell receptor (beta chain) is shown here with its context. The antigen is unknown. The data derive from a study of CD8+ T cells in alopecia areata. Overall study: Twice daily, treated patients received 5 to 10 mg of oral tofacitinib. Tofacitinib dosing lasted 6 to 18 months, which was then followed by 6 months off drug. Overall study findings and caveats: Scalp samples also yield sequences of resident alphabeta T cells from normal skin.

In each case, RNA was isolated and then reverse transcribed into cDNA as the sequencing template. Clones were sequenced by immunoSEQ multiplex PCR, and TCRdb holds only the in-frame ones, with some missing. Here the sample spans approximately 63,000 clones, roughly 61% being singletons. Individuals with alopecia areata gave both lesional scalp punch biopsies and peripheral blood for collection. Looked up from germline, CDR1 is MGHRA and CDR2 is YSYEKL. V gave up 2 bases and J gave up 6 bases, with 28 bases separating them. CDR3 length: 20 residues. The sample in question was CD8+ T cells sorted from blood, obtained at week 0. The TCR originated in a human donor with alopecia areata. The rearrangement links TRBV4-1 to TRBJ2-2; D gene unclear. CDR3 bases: TGCGCCAGCAGCCAAACCGTCGGAAGCCCCCAAATCCCTTCCGCCGGGGAGCTGTTTTTT. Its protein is CASSQTVGSPQIPSAGELFF.